These T cell receptor beta chains were read from a single sample in a study of T cell responses to AZD1222 COVID-19 vaccine. The repertoire was sequenced with immunoSEQ multiplex PCR; TCRdb's copy has only in-frame clones and lacks some. The sample has some 140,000 clones; over 85% are singletons. The input for sequencing was peripheral blood, taken on day 0 of AZD1222 vaccination. These receptors originate from an adult in good health. CDR3s include the opening cysteine and the closing phenylalanine or tryptophan. Each record gives: V gene, clone size, D gene, J gene, CDR3 protein, CDR3 DNA. A D gene is named only where the DNA matches it firmly. Expanded clones get a size class; other rows say once, few or many, or leave the size out.

V gene: TRBV5-1; clone size: .; D gene: .; J gene: TRBJ2-3; CDR3 protein: CASSVNREGTQYF; CDR3 DNA: TGCGCCAGCAGCGTTAACAGGGAAGGCACGCAGTATTTT
V gene: TRBV9; clone size: .; D gene: .; J gene: TRBJ1-1; CDR3 protein: CASSPEMNTEAFF; CDR3 DNA: TGTGCCAGCAGCCCCGAAATGAACACTGAAGCTTTCTTT
V gene: TRBV5-1; clone size: .; D gene: .; J gene: TRBJ1-3; CDR3 protein: CASSLDRNSGNTIYF; CDR3 DNA: TGCGCCAGCAGCTTGGACAGGAACTCTGGAAACACCATATATTTT
V gene: TRBV5-4; clone size: .; D gene: TRBD1; J gene: TRBJ1-1; CDR3 protein: CASSVKQGMGTEAFF; CDR3 DNA: TGTGCCAGCAGCGTCAAACAGGGGATGGGAACTGAAGCTTTCTTT
V gene: TRBV2; clone size: .; D gene: .; J gene: TRBJ1-2; CDR3 protein: CASNPTLGYGYTF; CDR3 DNA: TGTGCCAGCAACCCGACACTGGGCTATGGCTACACCTTC
V gene: TRBV10-3; clone size: once; D gene: .; J gene: TRBJ1-1; CDR3 protein: CAISAPTESNTEAFF; CDR3 DNA: TGTGCCATCAGTGCGCCGACAGAATCGAACACTGAAGCTTTCTTT
V gene: TRBV2; clone size: once; D gene: TRBD1; J gene: TRBJ2-7; CDR3 protein: CASSDLRQGTYEQYF; CDR3 DNA: TGTGCCAGCAGTGATTTGAGACAGGGAACCTACGAGCAGTACTTC
V gene: TRBV23-1; clone size: few; D gene: .; J gene: TRBJ2-7; CDR3 protein: CASSHGMAREYYEQYF; CDR3 DNA: TGCGCCAGCAGTCACGGCATGGCCCGCGAGTACTACGAGCAGTACTTC
V gene: TRBV30; clone size: .; D gene: .; J gene: TRBJ1-1; CDR3 protein: CAWSVFSGGTEAFF; CDR3 DNA: TGTGCCTGGAGTGTATTCAGTGGGGGGACTGAAGCTTTCTTT
V gene: TRBV14; clone size: .; D gene: .; J gene: TRBJ2-5; CDR3 protein: CASSPHQETQYF; CDR3 DNA: TGTGCCAGCAGCCCCCACCAAGAGACCCAGTACTTC
V gene: TRBV19; clone size: .; D gene: TRBD1; J gene: TRBJ1-1; CDR3 protein: CASSRDRLNTEAFF; CDR3 DNA: TGTGCCAGTAGCCGGGACAGGCTGAACACTGAAGCTTTCTTT
V gene: TRBV19; clone size: .; D gene: .; J gene: TRBJ1-1; CDR3 protein: CASSARMNTEAFF; CDR3 DNA: TGTGCCAGTAGTGCGAGAATGAACACTGAAGCTTTCTTT
V gene: TRBV7-8; clone size: .; D gene: TRBD1; J gene: TRBJ1-4; CDR3 protein: CASEGQGSSGLFF; CDR3 DNA: TGTGCCAGCGAGGGACAGGGGAGTTCAGGACTGTTTTTT
V gene: TRBV6-5; clone size: .; D gene: .; J gene: TRBJ1-1; CDR3 protein: CASSYWDGVEAFF; CDR3 DNA: TGTGCCAGCAGTTACTGGGACGGAGTTGAAGCTTTCTTT
V gene: TRBV12-3/TRBV12-4; clone size: few; D gene: TRBD1; J gene: TRBJ1-5; CDR3 protein: CASTPRGGAPQHF; CDR3 DNA: TGTGCCAGCACCCCTCGAGGGGGCGCACCCCAGCATTTT
V gene: TRBV7-9; clone size: once; D gene: .; J gene: TRBJ1-2; CDR3 protein: CASSLAGGGGGYGYTF; CDR3 DNA: TGTGCCAGCAGCTTAGCTGGGGGGGGCGGCGGCTATGGCTACACCTTC
V gene: TRBV27; clone size: .; D gene: .; J gene: TRBJ2-6; CDR3 protein: CASSPPSAGFAGANVLTF; CDR3 DNA: TGTGCCAGCAGTCCCCCCTCGGCAGGGTTCGCTGGGGCCAACGTCCTGACTTTC
V gene: TRBV20-1; clone size: .; D gene: .; J gene: TRBJ1-4; CDR3 protein: CSAEAGEKLFF; CDR3 DNA: TGCAGTGCAGAAGCTGGTGAAAAACTGTTTTTT
V gene: TRBV5-1; clone size: .; D gene: .; J gene: TRBJ1-2; CDR3 protein: CASSPGTKANYGYTF; CDR3 DNA: TGCGCCAGCAGCCCCGGGACCAAGGCTAACTATGGCTACACCTTC
V gene: TRBV27; clone size: .; D gene: .; J gene: TRBJ1-6; CDR3 protein: CASSLRGLDSYNSPLHF; CDR3 DNA: TGTGCCAGCAGTTTAAGGGGTTTGGACTCCTATAATTCACCCCTCCACTTT